The clone carrying this TCR beta chain was seen at least ten times. The CDR3 contains 13 residues. CDR1 and CDR2 (germline): SNHLY, FYNNEI. V lost 7 bases, J lost 1 base, and 3 bases stayed unmatched. TCRdb's copy holds only in-frame clones and misses some; the assay was immunoSEQ multiplex PCR. The data show 200,000 to 250,000 clones, 80% to 90% seen once. All recovered Cohort 3 donors got two negative PCRs, got clearance, or saw symptom resolution. The source of the sample is a study of blood T cell repertoires in COVID-19. This TCR was recovered from a man in his forties who had recovered from COVID-19. Sample: PBMCs or T cells enriched from blood (not recorded which). The chain combines TRBV2 with TRBJ1-1, with 7 bases fitting TRBD1. For the CDR3, the DNA is TGTGCCAGCATGGGACAGCGGAACACTGAAGCTTTCTTT. The encoded protein is CASMGQRNTEAFF.